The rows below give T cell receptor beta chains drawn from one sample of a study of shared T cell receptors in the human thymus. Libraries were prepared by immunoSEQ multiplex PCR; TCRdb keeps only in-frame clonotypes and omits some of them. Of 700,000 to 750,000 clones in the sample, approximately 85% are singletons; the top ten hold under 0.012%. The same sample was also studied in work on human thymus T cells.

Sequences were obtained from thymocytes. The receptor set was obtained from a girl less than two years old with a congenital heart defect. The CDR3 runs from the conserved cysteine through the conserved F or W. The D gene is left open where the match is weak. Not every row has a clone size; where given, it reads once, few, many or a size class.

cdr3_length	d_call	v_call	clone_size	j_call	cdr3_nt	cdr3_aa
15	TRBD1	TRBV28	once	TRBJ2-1	TGTGCCAGCCCTATGTGGACAGGGGTCTACAATGAGCAGTTCTTC	CASPMWTGVYNEQFF
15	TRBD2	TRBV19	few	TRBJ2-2	TGTGCCAGTAGTATCAAGGCTAGCGGGATTGGGGAGCTGTTTTTT	CASSIKASGIGELFF
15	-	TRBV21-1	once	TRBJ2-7	TGTGCCAGCCGTGCCGCCGGGCAGGGGGCTTACGAGCAGTACTTC	CASRAAGQGAYEQYF
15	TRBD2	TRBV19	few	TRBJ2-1	TGTGCCAGTAGTACTAGCGGGGGGGCCTACAATGAGCAGTTCTTC	CASSTSGGAYNEQFF
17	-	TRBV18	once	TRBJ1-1	TGTGCCAGCTCACCACCCGGCGAACAGATGGTAAACACTGAAGCTTTCTTT	CASSPPGEQMVNTEAFF
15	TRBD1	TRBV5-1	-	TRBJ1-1	TGCGCCAGCAGCGGACGGACAGGGAGGGACACTGAAGCTTTCTTT	CASSGRTGRDTEAFF
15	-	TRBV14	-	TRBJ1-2	TGTGCCAGCAGCCAAGATGGGGGAGGCCTCCGCGGCTACACCTTC	CASSQDGGGLRGYTF
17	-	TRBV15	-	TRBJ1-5	TGTGCCACCAGCAGAGATCGTAGGGAGGGGAGCAATCAGCCCCAGCATTTT	CATSRDRREGSNQPQHF
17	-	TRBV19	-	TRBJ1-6	TGTGCCAGTAGTGGGATCGGGATTCCTAGTCTCAATTCACCCCTCCACTTT	CASSGIGIPSLNSPLHF
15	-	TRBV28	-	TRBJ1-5	TGTGCCAGCAGTTTCGCCAGGGCTACGAATCAGCCCCAGCATTTT	CASSFARATNQPQHF
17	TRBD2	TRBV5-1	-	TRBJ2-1	TGCGCCAGCAGCAGTACGGGACTAGCGGGGATAGTTTATGAGCAGTTCTTC	CASSSTGLAGIVYEQFF
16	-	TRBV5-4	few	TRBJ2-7	TGTGCCAGCAGCTTGGGGTCAGGGGCCCCGGTCTACGAGCAGTACTTC	CASSLGSGAPVYEQYF
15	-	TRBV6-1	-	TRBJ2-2	TGTGCCAGCAGTGAAGGAGGCAGACCCACCGGGGAGCTGTTTTTT	CASSEGGRPTGELFF
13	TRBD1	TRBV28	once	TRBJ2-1	TGTGCCAGCAGTCCGACAGGGAGCGATGAGCAGTTCTTC	CASSPTGSDEQFF
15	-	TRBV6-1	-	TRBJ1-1	TGTGCCAGCAGTGGAGTCCACTCGGGGGGCACTGAAGCTTTCTTT	CASSGVHSGGTEAFF
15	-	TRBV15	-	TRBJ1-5	TGTGCCACCAGAAAAGAGGGCGGGGAGAGGCAGCCCCAGCATTTT	CATRKEGGERQPQHF
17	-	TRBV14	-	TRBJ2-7	TGTGCCAGCAGCCAAAAATCGGGCGGGGAAAGCTCCTACGAGCAGTACTTC	CASSQKSGGESSYEQYF
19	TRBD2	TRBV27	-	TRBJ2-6	TGTGCCAGCAGTTTAGGGCTAGCGGGGCGGATCTCTGGGGCCAACGTCCTGACTTTC	CASSLGLAGRISGANVLTF
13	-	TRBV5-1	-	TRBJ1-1	TGCGCCAGCAGCTTGAGCAGGGCCACTGAAGCTTTCTTT	CASSLSRATEAFF
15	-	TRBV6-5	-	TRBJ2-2	TGTGCCAGCAGAGCAGGGGACACGAACACCGGGGAGCTGTTTTTT	CASRAGDTNTGELFF
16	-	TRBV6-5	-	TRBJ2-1	TGTGCCAGCAGTTACGGTATGAGGGCCTCCTACAATGAGCAGTTCTTC	CASSYGMRASYNEQFF
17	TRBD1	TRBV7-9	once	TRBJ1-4	TGTGCCAGCAGCTTCCTAGGACAGGGGGGAATTAATGAAAAACTGTTTTTT	CASSFLGQGGINEKLFF
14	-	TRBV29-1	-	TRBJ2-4	TGCAGCGTTGATAGTCCCGTAGCCAAAAACATTCAGTACTTC	CSVDSPVAKNIQYF
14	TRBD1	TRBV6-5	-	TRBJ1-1	TGTGCCAGCAGTCGTTGGACAGGCAACACTGAAGCTTTCTTT	CASSRWTGNTEAFF
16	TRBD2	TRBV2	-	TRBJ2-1	TGTGCCAGCAGCCCCTCCGCGGGCGGGGGATACAATGAGCAGTTCTTC	CASSPSAGGGYNEQFF
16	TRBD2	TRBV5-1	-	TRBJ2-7	TGCGCCAGCAGCAACGGGACTAGCGGGGGGGCCGACGAGCAGTACTTC	CASSNGTSGGADEQYF
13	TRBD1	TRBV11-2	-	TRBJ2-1	TGTGCCAGCAGCATTGACAGGGGTGGGGAGCAGTTCTTC	CASSIDRGGEQFF
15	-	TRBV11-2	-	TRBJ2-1	TGTGCCAGCAGCTTAGAAGATTGGGGGGACAATGAGCAGTTCTTC	CASSLEDWGDNEQFF
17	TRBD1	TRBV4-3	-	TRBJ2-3	TGCGCCAGCAGCCAAGACTCGGGACAGGGGCCGCGGGATACGCAGTATTTT	CASSQDSGQGPRDTQYF